This TCR beta chain is from a study of blood T cell repertoires in COVID-19. Study-level information: PBMCs, B-cell-depleted T cells, or T cells provided the cDNA or gDNA that made up the material.

TCRdb's copy holds only in-frame clones and misses some; the assay was immunoSEQ multiplex PCR. The sample consists of 100,000 or so clones, around four fifths of them appearing once. The sample comprised peripheral blood. The sequence came from a woman aged 70-85 years with active or convalescent COVID-19.

The CDR3 DNA is TGTGCCAGCAGAGCGACAGGGCCGGGCTATGGCTACACCTTC. It specifies CASRATGPGYGYTF. V and J are TRBV2 and TRBJ1-2; 7 nucleotides match TRBD1. Trimming took 6 bases from V and 4 from J; bases not matched to a gene: 8. CDR1 is SNHLY and CDR2 is FYNNEI in the germline V gene. CDR3 size: 14 residues.